Following are 23 T cell receptor beta chains from one sample sequenced in a study of blood T cell repertoires in COVID-19. Assay: immunoSEQ multiplex PCR; the TCRdb copy retains only in-frame clones and omits some. Of fewer than 150,000 clones listed, 70% to 85% are singletons. Sequences were obtained from peripheral blood. All receptors derive from a woman aged 80 or over in a cohort sampled during active or convalescent COVID-19.

About this clone itself: Other DNA sequences in the same sample also yield this CDR3. V is TRBV12-3 or TRBV12-4 and J is TRBJ1-5; D might be TRBD1 (5 bases). CDR3 size: 13 residues. Trimming shortened V by 6 bases and J by 4 bases, and 10 bases separated the two germline ends. In nucleotides, the CDR3 is TGTGCCAGCAGCCGTACAGGAAATCAGCCCCAGCATTTT. Translation: CASSRTGNQPQHF.

The V call is TRBV2, the J call TRBJ1-5; TRBD1 aligns across 7 bases. This CDR3 region has 14 residues. V dropped 1 base and J dropped 6; count of bases not matched to a gene: 3. In germline, CDR1 is SNHLY, CDR2 FYNNEI. The CDR3 protein is CASSEGQGIQPQHF. The DNA for the CDR3 is TGTGCCAGCAGTGAAGGACAGGGAATTCAGCCCCAGCATTTT.

CDR3 DNA sequence: TGCGCCAGCAGCTTGGCCCCACAGGGGACACTTAACTATGGCTACACCTTC. Its translation: CASSLAPQGTLNYGYTF. The rearrangement joins TRBV5-1 to TRBJ1-2, with TRBD1 matching 7 bases. Germline values: CDR1 SGHRS, CDR2 YFSETQ. CDR3 size: 17 residues. Losses at the gene ends were 0 bases for V and 1 base for J; bases not matched to a gene: 9.

This sequence joins TRBV29-1 and TRBJ2-5; D remains ambiguous. Germline V lookup: CDR1 SQVTM, CDR2 ANQGSEA. V lost 5 bases and J 5 bases, leaving 9 bases between the germline ends. This CDR3 comprises 11 residues. The CDR3 sequence: CSVSSWETQYF. CDR3 nucleotide sequence: TGCAGCGTTTCGAGTTGGGAGACCCAGTACTTC.

This clone was detected a few times. This rearrangement joins TRBV7-9 to TRBJ1-2; unclear D gene. Germline V gene data show CDR1 as SEHNR and CDR2 as FQNEAQ (reference sequence). Trimming left V 5 bases short and J 0 bases short, with 19 bases between. The CDR3 totals 17 residues. The CDR3 protein is CASSPPSLGRSNYGYTF. The CDR3 bases are TGTGCCAGCAGCCCGCCGAGCCTGGGGAGGTCTAACTATGGCTACACCTTC.

V usage is TRBV18 and J usage is TRBJ1-5; 12 bases agree with TRBD1. J lost 6 bases, V lost 3 bases, and 6 bases had no gene match. The CDR3 runs to 16 residues. Germline V gene sequence: CDR1 KGHSH, CDR2 LQKENI. CDR3 nucleotide sequence: TGTGCCAGCTCACCTCCGGGACAGGGGGCAGTTCAGCCCCAGCATTTT. Protein product: CASSPPGQGAVQPQHF.

This chain uses TRBV12-3 or TRBV12-4 with TRBJ1-2; perhaps TRBD1 as D (5 bases). The V and J ends lost 6 bases and 2 bases respectively, with 10 bases between them. The CDR3 sequence is 13 residues long. The CDR3 DNA sequence: TGTGCCAGCAGACGTGCAGGGAACTATGGCTACACCTTC. Residues: CASRRAGNYGYTF.

The chain combines TRBV28 with TRBJ2-7, with D possibly being TRBD1 (5 bases). The CDR3 contains 16 residues. Germline CDR1 MDHEN, CDR2 SYDVKM. Trimming removed 5 bases at V and 2 bases at J, with 19 bases between. In DNA form, the CDR3 reads TGTGCCAGCAGTCCACCCCAAGCAGGGAATACCTACGAGCAGTACGTC. Encoded protein: CASSPPQAGNTYEQYV.

The CDR3 loop is CASSGTGRGGLETQYF. CDR3 bases: TGTGCCAGCAGTGGAACCGGGCGGGGGGGCCTAGAGACCCAGTACTTC. V usage is TRBV2 and J usage is TRBJ2-5, with 9 bases fitting TRBD2. The CDR3 sequence is 16 residues long. Germline values: CDR1 SNHLY, CDR2 FYNNEI. V was pared by 4 bases and J by 4 bases, with 10 bases of the junction left unmatched.

The chain joins TRBV6-5 to TRBJ1-1; tentative D call: TRBD1 (6 bases). Looked up from germline, CDR1 is MNHEY and CDR2 is SVGAGI. Between the trimmed V and J ends, which lost 6 bases and 3 bases, there was a span of 11 bases. The CDR3 runs to 13 residues. CDR3 residues: CASRAQGYTEAFF. DNA for the CDR3: TGTGCCAGCAGGGCCCAGGGGTACACTGAAGCTTTCTTT.

The chain recombines TRBV9 with TRBJ2-5, with D tentatively TRBD2 (5 bases). Germline CDR1 reads SGDLS; CDR2 reads YYNGEE. Trimming stripped 0 bases from V and 5 bases from J, with 14 bases between. The CDR3 runs to 15 residues. The CDR3 here is CASSVGVGRGETQYF. The CDR3 DNA reads TGTGCCAGCAGCGTAGGGGTGGGGAGAGGGGAGACCCAGTACTTC.

The chain is built from TRBV13 and TRBJ2-5, with D perhaps TRBD2 (5 bases). V was pared by 3 bases and J by 1 base, with 12 bases between. There are 15 residues in the CDR3. Per the germline V gene, CDR1 is PRHDT and CDR2 is FYEKMQ (reference sequence). The CDR3 nucleotides read TGTGCCAGCAGCTTCATCCGGGATCCCCAAGAGACCCAGTACTTC. The encoded protein is CASSFIRDPQETQYF.

This rearrangement joins TRBV7-2 to TRBJ2-3; the match to TRBD2 covers 9 bases. From germline, CDR1 is SGHTA and CDR2 FQGNSA. V gave up 5 bases and J gave up 5 bases; unmatched junction bases: 8. The CDR3 runs 15 residues. CDR3 amino acids: CASSISGGGGDTQYF. In DNA, the CDR3 is TGTGCCAGCAGCATTAGCGGGGGAGGAGGAGATACGCAGTATTTT.

This clone was observed a single time. The chain uses TRBV5-1 and TRBJ2-1; 8 positions match TRBD1. Germline V gene sequence: CDR1 SGHRS, CDR2 YFSETQ. This CDR3 is built from 14 residues. V was clipped by 4 bases and J by 8 bases; unmatched bases: 8. In DNA form, the CDR3 reads TGCGCCAGCAGCCCAAGGACAGGGCTCGATGAGCAGTTCTTC. Amino acids: CASSPRTGLDEQFF.

V is TRBV14 and J is TRBJ1-3; 8 nucleotides agree with TRBD1. This CDR3 region has 19 residues. Germline loops: CDR1 SGHDN, CDR2 FVKESK. Unmatched junction bases numbered 23, after V lost 5 bases and J lost 8 bases. The CDR3 protein is CASSARQGTRTYQRDTIYF. CDR3 DNA: TGTGCCAGCAGCGCCCGACAGGGGACACGAACATACCAACGGGACACCATATATTTT.

V and J are TRBV18 and TRBJ1-4, with TRBD1 matching over 9 bases. CDR1 and CDR2 from the germline V gene are KGHSH and LQKENI. The V and J ends lost 3 bases and 8 bases, in that order; junction bases with no gene match: 7. The CDR3 loop spans 15 amino acids. CDR3 nucleotide sequence: TGTGCCAGCTCACCGGTACAGGGGGCAGGGGAAAAACTGTTTTTT. Protein sequence: CASSPVQGAGEKLFF.

The V gene is TRBV7-9, the J gene TRBJ1-4; tentatively, D is TRBD1 (5 bases). Trimming took off 5 bases at V and 5 bases at J, with 18 bases between the two ends. The CDR3 runs 16 residues. Germline CDR1 and CDR2: SEHNR and FQNEAQ (reference sequence). CDR3 sequence reads: CASSQTSPGGNEKLFF. CDR3 sequence (DNA): TGTGCCAGCAGCCAGACCTCCCCCGGGGGAAATGAAAAACTGTTTTTT.

As for this clone: Other DNA sequences in the sample encode the same CDR3. The chain carries TRBV7-2 and TRBJ1-1; TRBD1 matches at 7 bases. Trimming at V came to 5 bases and at J to 2 bases, leaving 8 bases not matched to a gene. This CDR3 has 15 amino acids. Germline V gene data show CDR1 as SGHTA and CDR2 as FQGNSA. This CDR3 reads CASSPEGQPNTEAFF. The CDR3 nucleotides read TGTGCCAGCAGCCCGGAGGGACAGCCAAACACTGAAGCTTTCTTT.

The sample holds one count of this clone. The chain combines TRBV2 with TRBJ2-1; 7 bases fit TRBD1. This CDR3 region has 14 residues. Trimming removed 7 bases from V and 12 bases from J; junction bases left unmatched: 15. The germline CDR1 and CDR2 sequences are SNHLY and FYNNEI. CDR3 sequence: CASNLLTGPAGQFF. The CDR3 DNA reads TGTGCCAGCAATCTCCTGACAGGGCCTGCGGGGCAGTTCTTC.

In this sample, this clone turned up once. The chain uses TRBV23-1 and TRBJ2-7, with TRBD2 matching over 7 bases. TRBV23-1 is labeled an ORF, and its function is uncertain. J lost 4 bases, V lost 2 bases, and 2 bases had no gene match. The CDR3 covers 13 residues. The CDR3 DNA reads TGCGCCAGCAGTCAAGGGGGGGGATACGAGCAGTACGTC. Its translation is CASSQGGGYEQYV.

The sample holds many counts of this clone. This chain's CDR3 is CASSWDRGSNQPQHF. The CDR3 DNA follows: TGCGCCAGCAGCTGGGACAGGGGGAGCAATCAGCCCCAGCATTTT. The V call is TRBV10-1, the J call TRBJ1-5; 11 bases are shared with TRBD1. The CDR3 is made up of 15 amino acids. V shed 6 bases, J shed 1 base, and the junction held 2 bases outside the gene matches. Germline CDR1 reads WNHNN; CDR2 reads SYGVQD (reference sequence).

The chain employs TRBV7-2 and TRBJ2-5; 9 nucleotides line up with TRBD2. Germline CDR1 is SGHTA and CDR2 is FQGNSA. The V and J ends lost 5 bases and 5 bases, in that order; junction bases with no gene match: 9. The length of the CDR3 is 15 residues. The DNA of the CDR3 is TGTGCCAGCAGCATCAAGCGGGGGGTCTGGGAGACCCAGTACTTC. It is translated as CASSIKRGVWETQYF.

The chain recombines TRBV5-1 with TRBJ2-7, with TRBD1 matching over 8 bases. V was clipped by 2 bases and J by 2 bases; unmatched bases: 3. This CDR3 is 14 amino acids long. Per the germline V gene, CDR1 is SGHRS and CDR2 is YFSETQ. CDR3 nucleotide sequence: TGCGCCAGCAGCTTAAAACAGGGGGCCTACGAGCAGTACTTC. It codes for CASSLKQGAYEQYF.